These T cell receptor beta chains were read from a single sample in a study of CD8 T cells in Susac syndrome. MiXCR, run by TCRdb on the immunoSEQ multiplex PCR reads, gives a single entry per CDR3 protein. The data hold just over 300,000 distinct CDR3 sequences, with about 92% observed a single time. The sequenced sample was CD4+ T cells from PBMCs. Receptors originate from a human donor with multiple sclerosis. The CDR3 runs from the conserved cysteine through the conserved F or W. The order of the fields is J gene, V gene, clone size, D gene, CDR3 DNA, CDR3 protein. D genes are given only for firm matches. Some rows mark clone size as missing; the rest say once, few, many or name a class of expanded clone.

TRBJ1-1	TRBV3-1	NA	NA	TGTGCCAGCAGCCAACCGATAGGACAAGACACTGAAGCTTTCTTT	CASSQPIGQDTEAFF
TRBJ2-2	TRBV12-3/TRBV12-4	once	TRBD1	TGTGCCAGCACAAGGGGGCGCGGGGAGCTGTTTTTT	CASTRGRGELFF
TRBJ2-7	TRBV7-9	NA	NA	TGTGCCAGCAGCCCCATTGAGCAGGGGTCGGCCGAGCAGTACTTC	CASSPIEQGSAEQYF
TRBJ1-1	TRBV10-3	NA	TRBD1	TGTGCCATCGGACAGGGGCTTAACACTGAAGCTTTCTTT	CAIGQGLNTEAFF
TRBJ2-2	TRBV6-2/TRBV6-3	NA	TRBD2	TGTGCCAGCAGTTACTCGACTAGCGGGAGGGCTCGCACCGGGGAGCTGTTTTTT	CASSYSTSGRARTGELFF
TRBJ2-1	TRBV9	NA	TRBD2	TGTGCCAGCAGCCAAGGACTAGCGGGAGGCTATGAGCAGTTCTTC	CASSQGLAGGYEQFF
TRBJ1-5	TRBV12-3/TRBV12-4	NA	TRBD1	TGTGCCAGCAGGTTACAGGGGATGTTGCGCGAAAATAGCAATCAGCCCCAGCATTTT	CASRLQGMLRENSNQPQHF
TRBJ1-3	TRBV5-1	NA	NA	TGCGCCAGCAGCTCCCGAGGGGGGGCGGACACCATATATTTT	CASSSRGGADTIYF
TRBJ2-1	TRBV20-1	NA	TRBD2	TGCAGTGCCGTAGCGGGAGACAACAATGAGCAGTTCTTC	CSAVAGDNNEQFF
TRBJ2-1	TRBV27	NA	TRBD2	TGTGCCAGCAGTTTATCCTCTAGCGGGGGAGCAAATGAGCAGTTCTTC	CASSLSSSGGANEQFF
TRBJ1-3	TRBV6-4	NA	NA	TGTGCCAGCAGTGACGGAGGTGGGGACACTCGGTACTCTGGAAACACCATATATTTT	CASSDGGGDTRYSGNTIYF
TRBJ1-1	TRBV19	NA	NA	TGTGCCAGTAGCCCCTTTGCATCCACTCTGAACACTGAAGCTTTCTTT	CASSPFASTLNTEAFF
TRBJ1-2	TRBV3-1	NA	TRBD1	TGTGCCAGCAGCCAAGTGACAGGGGATGGCTACACCTTC	CASSQVTGDGYTF
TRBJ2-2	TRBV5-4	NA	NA	TGTGCCAGCAGTAGGAGGGGCCCGAACACCGGGGAGCTGTTTTTT	CASSRRGPNTGELFF
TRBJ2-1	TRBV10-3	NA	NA	TGTGCCATCAGTGGGGCACTAGGTGGCGATGAGCAGTTCTTC	CAISGALGGDEQFF
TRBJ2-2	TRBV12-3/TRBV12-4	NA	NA	TGTGCCAGCAGTTTGGGGCAGGGTGCCGCCGGGGAGCTGTTTTTT	CASSLGQGAAGELFF
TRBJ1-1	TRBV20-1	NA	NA	TGCAGTGCTAGACAGGGGCACAGGGCTGAAGCTTTCTTT	CSARQGHRAEAFF
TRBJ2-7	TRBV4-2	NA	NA	TGTGCCAGCAGCCAAACCGCGGGTTCTGGGAGCTCCTACGAGCAGTACTTC	CASSQTAGSGSSYEQYF
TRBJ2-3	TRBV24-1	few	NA	TGTGCCACCTCAGCAGGGGAATGGACAGATACGCAGTATTTT	CATSAGEWTDTQYF
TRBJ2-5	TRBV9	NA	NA	TGTGCCAGCAGCGCAACTAGCTGGAGTGAGACCCAGTACTTC	CASSATSWSETQYF
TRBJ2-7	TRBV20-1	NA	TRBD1	TGCAGTGCTAGAGATTCGAGACAGGGAACCTACGAGCAGTACTTC	CSARDSRQGTYEQYF
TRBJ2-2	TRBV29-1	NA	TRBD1	TGCAGCGTGGGACAGGGAAGGAACACCGGGGAGCTGTTTTTT	CSVGQGRNTGELFF
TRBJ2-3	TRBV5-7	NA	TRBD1	TGTGCCAGCAGCTTGTGGTTAGTCCACAGGGGTAGCACAGATACGCAGTATTTT	CASSLWLVHRGSTDTQYF
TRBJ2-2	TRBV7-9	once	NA	TGTGCCAGCAGGTTAGCGGTCGCGAACACCGGGGAGCTGTTTTTT	CASRLAVANTGELFF
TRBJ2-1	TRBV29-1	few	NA	TGCAGCGTGGATTACAATGAGCAGTTCTTC	CSVDYNEQFF
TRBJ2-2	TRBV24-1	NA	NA	TGTGCCACCAGTGATTTGAGTAGAGACACCGGGGAGCTGTTTTTT	CATSDLSRDTGELFF
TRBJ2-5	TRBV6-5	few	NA	TGTGCCAGCAGCATCGGACCGGCGCGGACCCAGTACTTC	CASSIGPARTQYF
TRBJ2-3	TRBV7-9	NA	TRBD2	TGTGCCACCCTCTCAGTGGGACTAGCGACCCAGCGTACGCAGTATTTT	CATLSVGLATQRTQYF
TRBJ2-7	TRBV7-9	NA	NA	TGTGCCAGCAGCTTAGGGACAGACGAGCAGTACTTC	CASSLGTDEQYF
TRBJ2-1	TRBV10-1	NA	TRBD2	TGCGCCAGCAGTGATCCTCTAGCGGGGACTTACAATGAGCAGTTCTTC	CASSDPLAGTYNEQFF
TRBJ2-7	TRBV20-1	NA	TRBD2	TGCAGTGCTAGAGGTCCCAAAGTAGCGGGAACCTACGAGCAGTACTTC	CSARGPKVAGTYEQYF
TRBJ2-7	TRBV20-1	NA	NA	TGCAGTGCTCCTCGGGACGGAAGTCTGTACGAGCAGTACTTC	CSAPRDGSLYEQYF
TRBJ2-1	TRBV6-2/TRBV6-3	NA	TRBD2	TGTGCCAGCAGTTACTCGACTAGCGGGACAAGTCTGGACAATGAGCAGTTCTTC	CASSYSTSGTSLDNEQFF
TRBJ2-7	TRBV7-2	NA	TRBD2	TGTGCCAGCAGCTTAGGGGAGGGGTGGGAGCAGTACTTC	CASSLGEGWEQYF
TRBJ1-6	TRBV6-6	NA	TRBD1	TGTGCCAGCAGCAAGGGGGCCGGATCACCCCTCCACTTT	CASSKGAGSPLHF
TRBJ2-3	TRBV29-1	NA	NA	TGCAGCGTTGCTAACTTCCGACCAGCAGATACGCAGTATTTT	CSVANFRPADTQYF